This record covers a single T cell receptor (beta chain). These data belong to a study of cytomegalovirus exposure and HLA in healthy donors. Sequenced by immunoSEQ multiplex PCR; TCRdb stores in-frame clones only, minus some. The table shows around 190,000 clones, with about 82% occurring only once. This CDR3 contains 15 residues. Germline V gene lookup returns CDR1 LNHNV and CDR2 YYDKDF (reference sequence). Trimming took 0 bases from V and 8 from J, leaving 16 bases between them. J is TRBJ1-2 and V is TRBV15; D is undetermined. This TCR was sampled from a woman aged 18-29 years in good health and CMV-seronegative. The sample taken for sequencing was PBMCs. CDR3 sequence (DNA): TGTGCCACCAGCAGAGACGAGGAGCCCTATTGGGGCTACACCTTC. This gives the protein CATSRDEEPYWGYTF. The full variable domain, in which reference TRBV15 and TRBJ1-2 provide the parts outside the CDR3, is DAMVIQNPRYQVTQFGKPVTLSCSQTLNHNVMYWYQQKSSQAPKLLFHYYDKDFNNEADTPDNFQSRRPNTSFCFLDIRSPGLGDTAMYLCATSRDEEPYWGYTFGSGTRLTVV.